This TCR beta chain was sequenced for a study of T cell changes during pregnancy in multiple sclerosis. This CDR3 comprises 15 residues. Unmatched junction bases numbered 1, after V lost 1 base and J lost 4 bases. From germline, CDR1 is SGHNT and CDR2 YENEEA. Assay: immunoSEQ multiplex PCR; the TCRdb copy retains only in-frame clones and omits some. The table records roughly 50,000 clones, around 94% of them present only once. The source material was CD8+ T cells from peripheral blood mononuclear cells, sampled in the third trimester of pregnancy. J is TRBJ2-1 and V is TRBV11-3; 10 nucleotides line up with TRBD2. The sequence was collected from a female donor with multiple sclerosis, enrolled in a pregnancy study. CDR3 loop: CASSLALAGYNEQFF. The CDR3 region has the DNA TGTGCCAGCAGCTTAGCACTAGCGGGGTACAATGAGCAGTTCTTC. Full variable domain (rest looked up from reference TRBV11-3 and TRBJ2-1): EAGVVQSPRYKIIEKKQPVAFWCNPISGHNTLYWYLQNLGQGPELLIRYENEEAVDDSQLPKDRFSAERLKGVDSTLKIQPAELGDSAVYLCASSLALAGYNEQFFGPGTRLTVL.